These 15 T cell receptor beta chains originate from one sample sequenced in a study of cytomegalovirus exposure and HLA in healthy donors. Measured with immunoSEQ multiplex PCR; TCRdb has only the in-frame clones, and not every one. Among 220,000 or so clones listed, approximately 83% were seen once. The sequenced material came from PBMCs. These receptors all stem from a woman aged 25-40 years in good health and CMV-seropositive.

This clone came up a few times. The rearrangement joins TRBV6-5 to TRBJ2-7; TRBD1 might be the D (5 bases). The length of the CDR3 is 11 residues. The germline V gene has CDR1 MNHEY and CDR2 SVGAGI. Trimming took 3 bases from V and 9 from J, leaving 9 bases between them. The CDR3 region is CASSYQGVQYF. The CDR3 DNA reads as TGTGCCAGCAGTTATCAGGGCGTGCAGTACTTC.

On this clone itself: With a much larger clone just one base away, this may be a read error. CDR3: CASSGEKLFF. The CDR3 DNA reads TGTGCCAGCTCGGGGGAAAAACTGTTTTTT. V is TRBV18 and J is TRBJ1-4, with D unresolved. V lost 6 bases and J lost 8, with 4 bases in between. Germline CDR1 KGHSH, CDR2 LQKENI. The CDR3 runs 10 residues.

This chain connects TRBV29-1 to TRBJ2-1; the D is unclear. The CDR3 sequence is 15 residues long. Germline CDR1 SQVTM, CDR2 ANQGSEA. The V end lost 3 bases, the J end lost 1 base, and 13 bases lay between the germline ends. The CDR3: CSVDGRRQSYNEQFF. The DNA for the CDR3 is TGCAGCGTTGACGGCAGGCGGCAGTCCTACAATGAGCAGTTCTTC.

A few counts support this clone. V is TRBV5-6 and J is TRBJ1-5; TRBD1 is a possible D gene (5 bases). Germline CDR1 is SGHDT and CDR2 is YYEEEE. This CDR3 is 15 amino acids long. V was trimmed by 3 bases and J by 5 bases, leaving 15 bases between them. The CDR3: CASSSSGDGYQPQHF. CDR3 nucleotides: TGTGCCAGCAGCTCGTCTGGGGACGGTTATCAGCCCCAGCATTTT. The entire variable domain, with the rest obtained from reference TRBV5-6 and TRBJ1-5, is as follows: DAGVTQSPTHLIKTRGQQVTLRCSPKSGHDTVSWYQQALGQGPQFIFQYYEEEERQRGNFPDRFSGHQFPNYSSELNVNALLLGDSALYLCASSSSGDGYQPQHFGDGTRLSIL.

The chain has TRBV6-5 and TRBJ2-5; D ambiguous. V shed 4 bases and J shed 5 bases, with 14 bases lying between them. CDR1 and CDR2 from the germline V gene are MNHEY and SVGAGI. The CDR3 is made up of 14 amino acids. CDR3 protein: CASSSGSSRETQYF. The DNA of the CDR3 is TGTGCCAGCAGTTCCGGCTCTTCAAGGGAGACCCAGTACTTC.

The chain combines TRBV5-1 with TRBJ1-2; no firm D call. The CDR3 spans 14 residues. Per the germline V gene, CDR1 is SGHRS and CDR2 is YFSETQ. V gave up 3 bases and J gave up 4 bases, with 13 bases separating them. The CDR3 coding sequence is TGCGCCAGCAGCTCCGGGGATTTTTTCTATGGCTACACCTTC. This gives the protein CASSSGDFFYGYTF.

The chain uses TRBV11-2 and TRBJ2-7; D gene ambiguous. Germline loops: CDR1 SGHAT, CDR2 FQNNGV. The CDR3 sequence is 14 residues long. Trimming took 4 bases from V and 0 from J, leaving 10 bases between them. Here the CDR3 DNA reads TGTGCCAGCAGCTCTGGGCCTGGCTCCTACGAGCAGTACTTC. Amino acid sequence: CASSSGPGSYEQYF.

The CDR3 nucleotides are TGCGCCAGCAGCCAACGTAGACAGGGCACTGAAGCTTTCTTT. This gives the protein CASSQRRQGTEAFF. This chain connects TRBV4-1 to TRBJ1-1, with 7 nucleotides matching TRBD1. Germline CDR1 is MGHRA and CDR2 is YSYEKL. The CDR3 has 14 amino acids. Trimming took 2 bases from V and 4 from J; bases not matched to a gene: 4.

The chain links TRBV5-6 to TRBJ2-7; TRBD2 matches 7 bases. Germline CDR1 reads SGHDT; CDR2 reads YYEEEE. Trimming removed 4 bases from V and 7 bases from J; junction bases left unmatched: 17. This CDR3 spans 16 amino acids. The DNA for the CDR3 is TGTGCCAGCAGCCCGGTGGTTGCGGGAGTAAAGAGTGAGCAGTACTTC. Amino acid sequence: CASSPVVAGVKSEQYF.

V and J are TRBV29-1 and TRBJ1-2; no firm D call. Trimming removed 3 bases from V and 8 bases from J, with 16 bases in between. Germline CDR1 and CDR2: SQVTM and ANQGSEA. There are 13 residues in the CDR3. The CDR3 nucleotides are TGCAGCGTTGATTATATTCCCGAAGGGGGCTACACCTTC. It is translated as CSVDYIPEGGYTF. Filled out from reference TRBV29-1 and TRBJ1-2, the complete variable domain reads SAVISQKPSRDICQRGTSLTIQCQVDSQVTMMFWYRQQPGQSLTLIATANQGSEATYESGFVIDKFPISRPNLTFSTLTVSNMSPEDSSIYLCSVDYIPEGGYTFGSGTRLTVV.

The sample holds a few counts of this clone. The V and J genes are TRBV6-5 and TRBJ2-3; 8 nucleotides agree with TRBD1. The CDR3 extends over 12 amino acids. The V and J ends lost 5 bases and 5 bases, in that order; junction bases with no gene match: 0. The germline gives CDR1 MNHEY, CDR2 SVGAGI. This CDR3 is CASSGQGDTQYF. CDR3 DNA sequence: TGTGCCAGCAGTGGACAGGGAGATACGCAGTATTTT.

V is TRBV30 and J is TRBJ2-3; D unclear. With 3 bases removed from V and 8 bases from J, the gap between germline ends came to 9 bases. The germline V gene encodes CDR1 GTSNPN and CDR2 SVGIG (reference sequence). The CDR3 is 11 amino acids. The CDR3 bases are TGTGCCTGGAGCGACGTGGCTACGCAGTATTTT. It encodes CAWSDVATQYF.

The gene calls are TRBV9 and TRBJ1-1; D remains unclear. Germline values: CDR1 SGDLS, CDR2 YYNGEE. V was clipped by 7 bases and J by 5 bases, with 9 bases between them. The CDR3 contains 11 residues. CDR3 sequence: CASGAQTEAFF. The CDR3 DNA reads TGTGCCAGCGGAGCTCAGACTGAAGCTTTCTTT.

This chain links TRBV6-5 with TRBJ2-2; D is uncertain. Germline values: CDR1 MNHEY, CDR2 SVGAGI. This CDR3 contains 15 residues. Trimming shortened V by 4 bases and J by 0 bases, and 9 bases separated the two germline ends. CDR3 in DNA: TGTGCCAGCAGTTCGAGAGCTACGAACACCGGGGAGCTGTTTTTT. Its translation is CASSSRATNTGELFF.

In the case of this clone: The identical CDR3 is also encoded by other nucleotide sequences in the sample. This chain uses TRBV4-3 with TRBJ1-5, with unresolved D. CDR3 length: 15 residues. The germline V and J ends were trimmed by 0 bases and 0 bases, with 6 bases remaining between them. Per the germline V gene, CDR1 is LGHNA and CDR2 is YSLEER. CDR3 protein: CASSQDPDSNQPQHF. The CDR3 DNA reads as TGCGCCAGCAGCCAAGATCCAGATAGCAATCAGCCCCAGCATTTT.